This entry lists 17 T cell receptor beta chains sequenced from one sample in a study of T cell repertoires in ileal Crohn's disease. Time point given: proximal margin of the surgical specimen (macroscopically non-inflamed). Sequencing used immunoSEQ multiplex PCR; TCRdb keeps in-frame clones, though not all of them. The sample lists roughly 5,200 clones, roughly 84% occurring once. Sequencing input: ileal tissue. The receptor source for this set is an adult with Crohn's disease.

This chain joins TRBV2 and TRBJ1-5, with a possible D match to TRBD1 (5 bases). Germline V gene lookup returns CDR1 SNHLY and CDR2 FYNNEI. V lost 6 bases and J 3 bases, leaving 9 bases between the germline ends. The CDR3 covers 13 residues. The CDR3 DNA follows: TGTGCCAGCAGGGTGACAGCCAATCAGCCCCAGCATTTT. This gives the protein CASRVTANQPQHF.

The chain combines TRBV30 with TRBJ2-7; D tentatively reads TRBD1 or TRBD2 (5 bases each). The CDR3 runs to 13 residues. Germline CDR1 reads GTSNPN; CDR2 reads SVGIG (reference sequence). V lost 4 bases and J 3 bases, leaving 13 bases between the germline ends. The DNA of the CDR3 is TGTGCCTGGACCGGGACCGAGGGCTACGAGCAGTACTTC. Amino acid sequence: CAWTGTEGYEQYF.

This chain links TRBV9 with TRBJ1-4, with TRBD1 matching over 7 bases. Germline lookup yields CDR1 SGDLS and CDR2 YYNGEE. CDR3 length: 15 residues. With V trimmed by 4 bases and J by 7 bases, 10 bases remained unmatched. This CDR3 reads CASSPDRVGGEKLFF. Written as DNA, the CDR3 is TGTGCCAGCAGCCCCGACAGGGTCGGCGGTGAAAAACTGTTTTTT.

This clone turned up a few times. V is TRBV27 and J is TRBJ2-7; 8 positions agree with TRBD1. After removal of 4 bases from V and 2 bases from J, the junction contained 1 base not matched to a gene. This CDR3 contains 13 residues. Per germline, CDR1 MNHEY and CDR2 SMNVEV (reference sequence). The CDR3 loop reads CASSSDRAYEQYF. CDR3 nucleotide sequence: TGTGCCAGCAGTTCGGACAGGGCCTACGAGCAGTACTTC.

The rearrangement links TRBV11-2 to TRBJ1-1; possibly TRBD1 for D (6 bases). Looked up from germline, CDR1 is SGHAT and CDR2 is FQNNGV. The CDR3 is 15 amino acids. The V end was cut by 5 bases, the J end by 0 bases, with 13 bases between. DNA of the CDR3: TGTGCCAGCAGCGTCCGGGACATAGTGAACACTGAAGCTTTCTTT. Translation: CASSVRDIVNTEAFF.

The chain has TRBV5-1 and TRBJ2-1; TRBD2 is a possible D gene (5 bases). Trimming pared 2 bases from V and 0 bases from J, leaving 12 bases between. The CDR3 is 16 amino acids. Per germline, CDR1 SGHRS and CDR2 YFSETQ. The CDR3 bases are TGCGCCAGCAGCTTCGGAAGCGGTAGCTCCTACAATGAGCAGTTCTTC. Protein sequence: CASSFGSGSSYNEQFF.

V and J are TRBV4-2 and TRBJ1-1; tentatively, D is TRBD1 (6 bases). V was trimmed by 0 bases and J by 3 bases, leaving 14 bases between them. CDR1 LGHNA and CDR2 YNFKEQ come from the germline V gene. This CDR3 comprises 16 residues. The CDR3 reads CASSQDHQGLYTEAFF. CDR3 nucleotide sequence: TGTGCCAGCAGCCAAGATCATCAGGGGCTCTACACTGAAGCTTTCTTT.

This CDR3 reads CASSLGTGQARETQYF. Here the CDR3 DNA reads TGTGCCAGCAGCTTAGGCACAGGTCAAGCCAGGGAGACCCAGTACTTC. The chain is built from TRBV11-3 and TRBJ2-5, with D tentatively TRBD1 (5 bases). Trimming stripped 1 base from V and 5 bases from J, with 17 bases between. The CDR3 is made up of 16 amino acids. From germline, CDR1 is SGHNT and CDR2 YENEEA.

This clone turned up a few times. The rearrangement joins TRBV10-3 to TRBJ1-2; no clear D gene. Per germline, CDR1 ENHRY and CDR2 SYGVKD. V was shortened by 2 bases and J by 4 bases, with 20 bases between the two germline ends. This CDR3 comprises 17 residues. The CDR3 bases are TGTGCCATCAGTGAGGGTTTGTCGGGCGGTGGAGGCTATGGCTACACCTTC. Its protein product is CAISEGLSGGGGYGYTF.

J is TRBJ2-2 and V is TRBV2, with D perhaps matching TRBD1 (5 bases). Germline CDR1 and CDR2: SNHLY and FYNNEI. This CDR3 spans 13 amino acids. Trimming removed 7 bases from V and 7 bases from J, with 13 bases in between. The CDR3 DNA reads as TGTGCCAGCACCGCGCACAGGAACGGGGAGCTGTTTTTT. It yields the protein CASTAHRNGELFF.

The rearrangement uses TRBV7-9 and TRBJ1-2; TRBD1 matches 10 bases. J gave up 8 bases and V 5 bases, and 14 bases lay outside the gene matches. The CDR3 spans 16 residues. The V gene's germline CDR1 is SEHNR and CDR2 FQNEAQ (reference sequence). The CDR3, as DNA: TGTGCCAGCAGCGTATCCGAGACAGGGGGCGTGGAGGGCTACACCTTC. Protein: CASSVSETGGVEGYTF.

The gene calls are TRBV5-1 and TRBJ1-5; TRBD1 aligns across 10 bases. The CDR3 extends over 14 amino acids. J gave up 6 bases and V 4 bases, and 4 bases lay outside the gene matches. From germline, CDR1 is SGHRS and CDR2 YFSETQ. The CDR3 protein is CASSPGTGVQPQHF. Written as DNA, the CDR3 is TGCGCCAGCAGCCCTGGGACAGGGGTTCAGCCCCAGCATTTT.

CDR3 sequence reads: CASSQDLAVSSYNEQFF. The CDR3 DNA follows: TGTGCCAGCAGCCAAGATCTGGCGGTAAGCTCCTACAATGAGCAGTTCTTC. The rearrangement links TRBV4-2 to TRBJ2-1; D not certain. Germline V lookup: CDR1 LGHNA, CDR2 YNFKEQ. Trimming shortened V by 0 bases and J by 0 bases, and 12 bases separated the two germline ends. This CDR3 comprises 17 residues.

V usage is TRBV2 and J usage is TRBJ2-5, with D perhaps assigned TRBD1 or TRBD2 (5 bases each). The V end lost 3 bases, the J end lost 5 bases, and 13 bases lay between the germline ends. This CDR3 comprises 14 residues. Germline CDR1 reads SNHLY; CDR2 reads FYNNEI. CDR3 DNA sequence: TGTGCCAGCAGTGAGGGGACGATCCTCGAGACCCAGTACTTC. Protein product: CASSEGTILETQYF.

The V call is TRBV5-4, the J call TRBJ2-1; tentative D call: TRBD2 (7 bases). The CDR3 has 13 residues. CDR1 is SGHNT, CDR2 YYREEE, per germline (reference sequence). Trimming shortened V by 7 bases and J by 8 bases, and 16 bases separated the two germline ends. As DNA, the CDR3 is TGTGCCAGCTCCCGAGGGGGAGGGGATGAGCAGTTCTTC. It encodes CASSRGGGDEQFF.

As concerns this clone: The same CDR3 also results from other DNA sequences found in this sample. This chain uses TRBV9 with TRBJ2-5; a weak D match, TRBD1 (5 bases). Trimming shortened V by 0 bases and J by 5 bases, and 14 bases separated the two germline ends. CDR1 is SGDLS and CDR2 is YYNGEE in the germline V gene. There are 15 residues in the CDR3. The CDR3 DNA follows: TGTGCCAGCAGCGTAGGTGAAGGGGCAGGGGAGACCCAGTACTTC. Amino acids: CASSVGEGAGETQYF.

The chain couples TRBV7-9 to TRBJ1-5; D possibly corresponds to TRBD1 (5 bases). Trimming took off 5 bases at V and 4 bases at J, with 9 bases between the two ends. CDR3 size: 13 residues. The germline CDR1 and CDR2 sequences are SEHNR and FQNEAQ (reference sequence). This chain's CDR3 is CASSAGTNQPQHF. DNA of the CDR3: TGTGCCAGCAGCGCAGGGACTAATCAGCCCCAGCATTTT.